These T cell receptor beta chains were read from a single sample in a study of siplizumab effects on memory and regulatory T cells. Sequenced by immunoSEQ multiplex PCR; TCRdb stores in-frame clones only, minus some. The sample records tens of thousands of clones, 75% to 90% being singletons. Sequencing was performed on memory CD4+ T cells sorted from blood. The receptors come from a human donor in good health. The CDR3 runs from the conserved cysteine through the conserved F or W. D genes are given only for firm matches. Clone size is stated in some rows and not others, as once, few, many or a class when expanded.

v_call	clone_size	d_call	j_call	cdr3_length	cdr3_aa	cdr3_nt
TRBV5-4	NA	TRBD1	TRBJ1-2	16	CASSTTGTGISYGYTF	TGTGCCAGCAGCACCACAGGGACAGGGATTTCCTATGGCTACACCTTC
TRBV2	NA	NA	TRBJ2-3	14	CASSDRRRTDTQYF	TGTGCCAGCAGTGATCGACGGCGCACAGATACGCAGTATTTT
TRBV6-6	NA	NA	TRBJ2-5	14	CASRRSDIQETQYF	TGTGCCAGCAGAAGGTCGGACATTCAAGAGACCCAGTACTTC
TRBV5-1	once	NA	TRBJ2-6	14	CASSFSTGANVLTF	TGCGCCAGCAGCTTTAGTACTGGGGCCAACGTCCTGACTTTC
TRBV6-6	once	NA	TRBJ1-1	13	CASSPRSNTEAFF	TGTGCCAGCAGTCCCAGGTCGAACACTGAAGCTTTCTTT
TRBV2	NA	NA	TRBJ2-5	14	CASSGTLAQETQYF	TGTGCCAGCAGTGGAACCCTGGCTCAAGAGACCCAGTACTTC
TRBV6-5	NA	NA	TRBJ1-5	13	CASTRDGNQPQHF	TGTGCCAGCACCCGGGACGGCAATCAGCCCCAGCATTTT
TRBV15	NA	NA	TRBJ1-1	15	CATSRDGRENTEAFF	TGTGCCACCAGCAGAGATGGGAGAGAGAACACTGAAGCTTTCTTT
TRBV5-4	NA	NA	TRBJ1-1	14	CASSLVQLNTEAFF	TGTGCCAGCAGCTTGGTTCAGTTGAACACTGAAGCTTTCTTT
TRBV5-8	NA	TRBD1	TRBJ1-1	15	CASSLWTGGNTEAFF	TGTGCCAGCAGCTTGTGGACAGGGGGAAATACTGAAGCTTTCTTT
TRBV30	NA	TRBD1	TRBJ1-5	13	CAWADREDQPQHF	TGTGCCTGGGCTGACAGGGAAGATCAGCCCCAGCATTTT
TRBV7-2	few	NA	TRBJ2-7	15	CASSPFPRGSYEQYF	TGTGCCAGCAGCCCCTTTCCCCGGGGGTCCTACGAGCAGTACTTC